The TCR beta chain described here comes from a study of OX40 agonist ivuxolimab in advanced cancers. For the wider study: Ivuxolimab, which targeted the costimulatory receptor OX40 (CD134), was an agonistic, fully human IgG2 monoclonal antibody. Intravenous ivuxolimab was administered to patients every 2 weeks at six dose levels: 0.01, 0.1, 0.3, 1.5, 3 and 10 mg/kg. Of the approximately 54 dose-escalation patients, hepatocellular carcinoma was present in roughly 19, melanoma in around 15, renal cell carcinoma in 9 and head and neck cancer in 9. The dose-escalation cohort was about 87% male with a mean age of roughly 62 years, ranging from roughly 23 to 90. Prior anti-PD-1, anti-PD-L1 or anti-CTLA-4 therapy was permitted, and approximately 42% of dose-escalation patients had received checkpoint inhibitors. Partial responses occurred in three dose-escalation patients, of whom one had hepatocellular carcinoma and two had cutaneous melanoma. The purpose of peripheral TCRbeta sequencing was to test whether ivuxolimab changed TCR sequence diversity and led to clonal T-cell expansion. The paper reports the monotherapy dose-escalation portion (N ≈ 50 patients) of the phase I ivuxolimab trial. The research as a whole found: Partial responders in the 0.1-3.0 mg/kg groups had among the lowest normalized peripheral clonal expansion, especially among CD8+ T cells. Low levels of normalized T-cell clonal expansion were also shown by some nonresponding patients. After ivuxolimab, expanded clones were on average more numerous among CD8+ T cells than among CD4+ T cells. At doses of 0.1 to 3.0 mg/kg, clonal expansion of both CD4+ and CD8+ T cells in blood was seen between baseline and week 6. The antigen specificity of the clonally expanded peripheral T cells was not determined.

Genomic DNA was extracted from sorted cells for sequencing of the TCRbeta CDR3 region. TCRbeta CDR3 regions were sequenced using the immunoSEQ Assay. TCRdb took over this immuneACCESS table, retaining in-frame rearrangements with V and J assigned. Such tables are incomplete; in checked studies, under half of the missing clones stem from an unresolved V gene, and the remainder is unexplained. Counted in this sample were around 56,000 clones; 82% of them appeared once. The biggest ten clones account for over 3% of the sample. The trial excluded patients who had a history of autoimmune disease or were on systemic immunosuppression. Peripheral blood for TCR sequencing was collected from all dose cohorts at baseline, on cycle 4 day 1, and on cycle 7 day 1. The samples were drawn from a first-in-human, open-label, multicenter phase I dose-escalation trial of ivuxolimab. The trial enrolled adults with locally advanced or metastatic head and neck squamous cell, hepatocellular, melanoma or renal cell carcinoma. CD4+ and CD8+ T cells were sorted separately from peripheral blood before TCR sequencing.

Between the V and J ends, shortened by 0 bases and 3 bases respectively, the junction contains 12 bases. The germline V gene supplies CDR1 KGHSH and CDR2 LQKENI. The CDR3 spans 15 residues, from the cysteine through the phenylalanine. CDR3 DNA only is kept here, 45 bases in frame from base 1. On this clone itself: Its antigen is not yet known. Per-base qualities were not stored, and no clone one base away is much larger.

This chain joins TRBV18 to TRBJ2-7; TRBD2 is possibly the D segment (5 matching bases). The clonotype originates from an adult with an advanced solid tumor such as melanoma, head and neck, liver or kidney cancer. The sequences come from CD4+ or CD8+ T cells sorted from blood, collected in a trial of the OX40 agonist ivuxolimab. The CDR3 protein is CASSPPFGESYEQYF. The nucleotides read TGTGCCAGCTCACCACCTTTCGGGGAAAGCTACGAGCAGTACTTC.